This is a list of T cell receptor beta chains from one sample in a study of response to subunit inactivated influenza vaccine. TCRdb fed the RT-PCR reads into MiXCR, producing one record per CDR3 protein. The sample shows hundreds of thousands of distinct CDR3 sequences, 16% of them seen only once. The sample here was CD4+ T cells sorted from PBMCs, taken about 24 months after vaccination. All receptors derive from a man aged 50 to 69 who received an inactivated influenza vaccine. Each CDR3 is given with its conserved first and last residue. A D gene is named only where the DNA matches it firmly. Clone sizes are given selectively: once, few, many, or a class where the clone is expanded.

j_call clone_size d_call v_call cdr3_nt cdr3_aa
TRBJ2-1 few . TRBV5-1 TGCGCCAGCAGCTTGATCGGGAGACCCCATGAGCAGTTCTTC CASSLIGRPHEQFF
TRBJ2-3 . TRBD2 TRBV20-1 TGCAGTGCTTCACGGGGGGGGTACACAGATACGCAGTATTTT CSASRGGYTDTQYF
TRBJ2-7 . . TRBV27 TGTGCCAGCAGAGGGGGAGGACAGCGAGCCTACGAGCAGTACTTC CASRGGGQRAYEQYF
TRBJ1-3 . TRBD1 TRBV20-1 TGCAGTGCCAGAGGGGACAGCAGTCATGGAAACACCATATATTTT CSARGDSSHGNTIYF
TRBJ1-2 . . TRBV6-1 TGTGCCAGCAGCCCCGGTCCCTCGGGGAGCTATGGCTACACCTTC CASSPGPSGSYGYTF
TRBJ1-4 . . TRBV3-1 TGTGCCAGTTCGGGGGCAGGGGACGAAAAACTGTTTTTT CASSGAGDEKLFF
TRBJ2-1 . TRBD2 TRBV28 TGTGCCAGCAGTAAAGCGGGGGGCTCCTACAATGAGCAGTTCTTC CASSKAGGSYNEQFF
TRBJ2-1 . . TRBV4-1 TGCGCCAGCAGCTCGTTCTTGCTCAATGAGCAGTTCTTC CASSSFLLNEQFF
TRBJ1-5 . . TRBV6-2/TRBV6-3 TGTGCCAGCAGTTACAGCAGGGATCAGCCCCAGCATTTT CASSYSRDQPQHF
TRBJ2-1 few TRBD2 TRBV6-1 TGTGCCAGCAGCCAAAGGGGCATGATAGCGGGGAACAATGAGCAGTTCTTC CASSQRGMIAGNNEQFF
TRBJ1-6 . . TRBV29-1 TGCAGCGTTGCACGGGGTATTGGTTCACCCCTCCACTTT CSVARGIGSPLHF
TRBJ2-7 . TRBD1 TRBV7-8 TGTGCCAGCAGCGTCGGGACAGGGGATTACGAGCAGTACTTC CASSVGTGDYEQYF
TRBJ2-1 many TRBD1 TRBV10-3 TGTGCCATCGGCGGGACAGGGGGAGGTATTGTTGAGCAGTTCTTC CAIGGTGGGIVEQFF
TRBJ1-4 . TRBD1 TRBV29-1 TGCAGCGTCGGACAGGGAAAGAATGAAAAACTGTTTTTT CSVGQGKNEKLFF
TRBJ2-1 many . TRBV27 TGTGCCAGCAGTTTATACATGGGTGAGCAGTTCTTC CASSLYMGEQFF
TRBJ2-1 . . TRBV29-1 TGCAGCGTTCGGGGGTCCTGGAATGAGCAGTTCTTC CSVRGSWNEQFF
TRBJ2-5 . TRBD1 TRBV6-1 TGTGCCAGCAGTGTAGGACAGGTGGGCCGGGAGACCCAGTACTTC CASSVGQVGRETQYF
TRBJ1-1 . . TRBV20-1 TGCAGTGCTAGAGATGGGCTAAAACTATTGAACACTGAAGCTTTCTTT CSARDGLKLLNTEAFF
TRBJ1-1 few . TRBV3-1 TGTGCCAGCAGTCTCGCCGGGGGGCGCGGCACTGAAGCTTTCTTT CASSLAGGRGTEAFF
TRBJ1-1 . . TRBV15 TGTGCCACCAGCTCCCATGTAGGGGACACTGAAGCTTTCTTT CATSSHVGDTEAFF
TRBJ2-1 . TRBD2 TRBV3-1 TGTGCCAGCAGCCCATCGCGGGGAGGGAATGAGCAGTTCTTC CASSPSRGGNEQFF
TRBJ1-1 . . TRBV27 TGTGCCAGCACCCCCGGGGTGGCGGCCACTGAAGCTTTCTTT CASTPGVAATEAFF
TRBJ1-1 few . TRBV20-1 TGCAGTGCGCCTACCCAGGGGTTCACTGAAGCTTTCTTT CSAPTQGFTEAFF
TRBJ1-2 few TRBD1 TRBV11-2 TGTGCCAGCAGCTCCGGGACAGGGTCCCACTATGGCTACACCTTC CASSSGTGSHYGYTF
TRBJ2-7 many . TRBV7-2 TGTGCCAGCAGCTGGGGACCAACCGCATATTCCTACGAGCAGTACTTC CASSWGPTAYSYEQYF
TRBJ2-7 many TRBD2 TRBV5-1 TGCGCCAGCAGCTTGGCCGGGACTAGCGACGAGCAGTACTTC CASSLAGTSDEQYF
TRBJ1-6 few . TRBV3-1 TGTGCCAGCAGCCATCGACAAACCTATAATTCTCCCCTCCACTTT CASSHRQTYNSPLHF
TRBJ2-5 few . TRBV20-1 TGCAGTGCTATAGGTCCAGTCCAAGAGACCCAGTACTTC CSAIGPVQETQYF
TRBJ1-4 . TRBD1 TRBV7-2 TGTGCCAGCAGCCGAGGGACAGTCAATTATGAAAAACTGTTTTTT CASSRGTVNYEKLFF
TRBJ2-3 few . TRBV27 TGTGCCAGCAGTTTATGGGCCGGGACAAATACGCAGTATTTT CASSLWAGTNTQYF
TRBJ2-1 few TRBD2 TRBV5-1 TGCGCCAGCAGCTTGGGTAGCGGGGGGGCGAATGAGCAGTTCTTC CASSLGSGGANEQFF
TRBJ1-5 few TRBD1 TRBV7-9 TGTGCCAGCAGCTTAGGGACAGGGGAGAATCAGCCCCAGCATTTT CASSLGTGENQPQHF
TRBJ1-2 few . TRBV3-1 TGTGCCAGCAGCCCCAGGACAGATTACTATGGCTACACCTTC CASSPRTDYYGYTF
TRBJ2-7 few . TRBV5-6 TGTGCCAGCAGCTTGGACTACAACGAGCAGTACTTC CASSLDYNEQYF
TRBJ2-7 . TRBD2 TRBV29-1 TGCAGCGTTGTGGGGGAGGGCGGCGAGCAGCACTTC CSVVGEGGEQHF
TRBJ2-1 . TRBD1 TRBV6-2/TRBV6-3 TGTGCCAGCAGTTCCGTGGACAGGGCGGTGAGTTTTGAGCAGTTCTTC CASSSVDRAVSFEQFF
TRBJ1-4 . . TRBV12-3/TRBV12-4 TGTGCCAGCAGTTTAAGGGAGGGGAATGAAAAACTGTTTTTT CASSLREGNEKLFF
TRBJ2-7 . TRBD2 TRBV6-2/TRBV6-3 TGTGCCAGCAGTTACCGGCTAGCGGGGGGTTTCTCCTACGAGCAGTACTTC CASSYRLAGGFSYEQYF
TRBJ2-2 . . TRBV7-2 TGTGCCAGCAGCTTCTCCGGGAGAAACACCGGGGAGCTGTTTTTT CASSFSGRNTGELFF
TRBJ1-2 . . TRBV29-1 TGCAGCGTTTGGGTTTCCGGGGGCTACACCTTC CSVWVSGGYTF
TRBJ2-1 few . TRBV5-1 TGCGCCAGCAGCGCGAACTCGTACAATGAGCAGTTCTTC CASSANSYNEQFF